These T cell receptor beta chains were read from a single sample in a study of T cell responses to AZD1222 COVID-19 vaccine. The table came from immunoSEQ multiplex PCR; TCRdb's copy has only in-frame clones and leaves some out. The table includes some 200,000 clones, around 94% detected once. The material sequenced was peripheral blood, taken 28 days after the second dose of the MenACWY control vaccine. These receptors all come from an adult who received the MenACWY meningococcal vaccine as a control. Both conserved end residues are trimmed from each CDR3.

>TRBJ2-1|TRBV29-1
SVTSGSYNEQF
>TRBJ2-1|TRBV11-2
ASSLTHLAEQF
>TRBJ1-2|TRBV2
ASSGTYGYT
>TRBJ2-2|TRBV9
ASSGWIGPTGELF
>TRBJ1-4|TRBV6-4
ASSDRPATPTNEKLF
>TRBJ2-3|TRBV5-4
ASTQPGFDTQY
>TRBJ2-1|TRBV19
ASRGGSSYNEQF
>TRBJ2-5|TRBV6-5
ASSYGFGGVGETQY
>TRBJ1-6|TRBV14
ASSQISRGSPNSPLH
>TRBJ2-5|TRBV30
AWSPDYAGETQY
>TRBJ1-1|TRBV7-3
ASSPAGRDTEAF
>TRBJ2-2|TRBV6-5
ASRRTSGSPGELF
>TRBJ1-2|TRBV29-1
SAAGPGYT
>TRBJ2-7|TRBV18
ASSPGDSYEQY
>TRBJ1-2|TRBV20-1
SPLLGYT
>TRBJ1-2|TRBV11-2
ASSPGTVYSELYGYT
>TRBJ1-5|TRBV28
ASSFREHNQPQH
>TRBJ1-5|TRBV30
AWRETGKGSNQPQH
>TRBJ1-2|TRBV29-1
SVVTVGNYGYT
>TRBJ2-7|TRBV6-5
ASSRQGALHEQY
>TRBJ2-2|TRBV7-3
ASSLTTGGRELF
>TRBJ2-5|TRBV7-3
ASSLGLAGPRMETQY
>TRBJ1-4|TRBV27
ATRTRALPFATNEKLF
>TRBJ2-7|TRBV5-1
ASSLVSLYEQY
>TRBJ2-5|TRBV5-6
ASSLGGWGTQY
>TRBJ1-1|TRBV13
ASGHRGTEAF
>TRBJ1-1|TRBV30
AWSGKRGVYTEAF
>TRBJ1-4|TRBV3-1/TRBV3-2
ASSLSGVKEKLF
>TRBJ2-7|TRBV5-4
ASSAATGRVHEQY
>TRBJ1-6|TRBV6-5
ASRSGSGYNSPLH
>TRBJ1-3|TRBV19
ASSIRAGAFGAGNTIY
>TRBJ1-2|TRBV5-1
ASSAIRQGLHTNYGYT
>TRBJ1-5|TRBV19
ASSTTRGEAQH
>TRBJ2-6|TRBV2
ASLKSSGANVLT
>TRBJ1-1|TRBV6-2/TRBV6-3
ASSLPGGTEAF
>TRBJ1-1|TRBV5-1
ASRGGVTEAF
>TRBJ2-3|TRBV7-2
ASSFGTFDTDTQY
>TRBJ1-4|TRBV7-8
ASSPRQGGLF
>TRBJ2-1|TRBV4-2
ASSQMRGTQQF
>TRBJ1-1|TRBV5-5
ASSSHWSEAF
>TRBJ2-3|TRBV10-3
AITLAENTDTQY
>TRBJ1-2|TRBV11-2
ASSLDREGYT
>TRBJ2-1|TRBV4-1
ASSQADLIGSSYNEQF
>TRBJ1-2|TRBV9
ASSEGPKELANYGYT
>TRBJ2-2|TRBV9
ASSVGGRVLAGELF
>TRBJ1-1|TRBV28
ASSLGSPRDTEAF
>TRBJ1-1|TRBV9
ASSATSNTEAF
>TRBJ2-5|TRBV24-1
ATSDLTAGQETQY
>TRBJ1-5|TRBV2
ASRGGLGFEPQH
>TRBJ2-1|TRBV5-1
ASSTGLDNEQF